Below, 13 T cell receptor beta chains from the same sample are listed, as sequenced in a study of T cell responses to AZD1222 COVID-19 vaccine (dated by TCRdb to the early 2020s). Receptor amplification or capture employed the immunoSEQ multiplex PCR assay. TCRdb mirrors the immuneACCESS table, restricted to in-frame sequences. Some clones are absent from its copies; in checked studies, under half trace to an unresolved V gene, and the reason for the others is unknown. For this sample the table gives 85,000 to 100,000 clones, of which approximately 91% were detected only once. The ten largest clonotypes hold approximately 22% of the sample. The time point label, read with the paper, signifies: baseline before first vaccination. The sample was peripheral blood, taken on day 0 of AZD1222 vaccination. The receptors derive from an adult in good health.

The rearrangement links TRBV27 to TRBJ1-4, with D perhaps TRBD1 (5 bases). The CDR3 runs 13 residues. V lost 2 bases and J lost 5, with 6 bases in between. Germline lookup yields CDR1 MNHEY and CDR2 SMNVEV (reference sequence). The CDR3 DNA follows: TGTGCCAGCAGTTTACGACAGAATGAAAAACTGTTTTTT. Encoded protein: CASSLRQNEKLFF.

In DNA form, the CDR3 reads TGTGCCAGCAGTCCACGGGGTACCTATGGCTACACCTTC. The encoded protein is CASSPRGTYGYTF. The chain links TRBV6-5 to TRBJ1-2; D not certain. V dropped 5 bases and J dropped 4 bases, with 11 bases sitting between them. The length of the CDR3 is 13 residues. CDR1 MNHEY and CDR2 SVGAGI come from the germline V gene.

This chain connects TRBV7-9 to TRBJ1-2, with 10 nucleotides matching TRBD1. V was clipped by 8 bases and J by 5 bases; unmatched bases: 11. This CDR3 is built from 15 residues. Germline assignment: CDR1 SEHNR and CDR2 FQNEAQ (reference sequence). CDR3 nucleotide sequence: TGTGCCAGCGCGAACCGGGACAGGGGTGCATATGGCTACACCTTC. Translation: CASANRDRGAYGYTF.

The chain recombines TRBV6-5 with TRBJ1-4, with 8 bases lining up with TRBD1. The V and J ends lost 6 bases and 12 bases, in that order; junction bases with no gene match: 12. There are 14 residues in the CDR3. The germline gives CDR1 MNHEY, CDR2 SVGAGI. The CDR3 DNA reads TGTGCCAGCAGAATTGGACAGGGCCTTCTGGAACTGTTTTTT. It is translated as CASRIGQGLLELFF.

V is TRBV3-1 (or the pseudogene TRBV3-2) and J is TRBJ1-1, with 7 bases fitting TRBD1. The germline V gene has CDR1 LGHDT and CDR2 YNNKEL (reference sequence). The CDR3 covers 14 residues. The junction had 4 bases not matched to a gene; V was cut back by 6 bases and J by 0 bases. The CDR3 loop is CASSPGQLNTEAFF. CDR3 DNA: TGTGCCAGCAGTCCGGGACAGCTGAACACTGAAGCTTTCTTT.

The chain carries TRBV4-2 and TRBJ1-1; TRBD1 might be the D (5 bases). V lost 1 base, J lost 4 bases, and 16 bases lay in between. The CDR3 runs 16 residues. CDR1 and CDR2 (germline): LGHNA, YNFKEQ. Here the CDR3 DNA reads TGTGCCAGCAGCCAAGGAGGGGCAGGGTGGGGCACTGAAGCTTTCTTT. It codes for CASSQGGAGWGTEAFF.

The chain links TRBV11-2 to TRBJ2-5; a possible D gene is TRBD1 (7 bases). Trimming removed 4 bases at V and 2 bases at J, with 14 bases between. This CDR3 spans 15 amino acids. Germline V gene data show CDR1 as SGHAT and CDR2 as FQNNGV. CDR3: CASSSSGGGQETQYF. In DNA form, the CDR3 reads TGTGCCAGCAGCTCCTCAGGGGGAGGTCAAGAGACCCAGTACTTC. Complete variable domain (other parts from reference TRBV11-2 and TRBJ2-5): EAGVAQSPRYKIIEKRQSVAFWCNPISGHATLYWYQQILGQGPKLLIQFQNNGVVDDSQLPKDRFSAERLKGVDSTLKIQPAKLEDSAVYLCASSSSGGGQETQYFGPGTRLLVL.

The V and J genes are TRBV5-6 and TRBJ2-7; D not certain. V was trimmed by 1 base and J by 3 bases, leaving 2 bases between them. This CDR3 is built from 11 residues. CDR1 is SGHDT, CDR2 YYEEEE, per germline. The CDR3 DNA follows: TGTGCCAGCAGCTTGTTCTACGAGCAGTACTTC. Its protein is CASSLFYEQYF.

This clone was counted once. The V call is TRBV27, the J call TRBJ1-3; D is ambiguous. The germline V and J ends were trimmed by 2 bases and 6 bases, with 11 bases remaining between them. CDR1 is MNHEY and CDR2 is SMNVEV in the germline V gene (reference sequence). The CDR3 contains 14 residues. CDR3 protein: CASSLGGIPNTIYF. The CDR3 DNA reads as TGTGCCAGCAGTTTAGGAGGGATCCCAAACACCATATATTTT.

This rearrangement joins TRBV11-2 to TRBJ1-3, with unresolved D. This CDR3 contains 12 residues. CDR1 SGHAT and CDR2 FQNNGV come from the germline V gene. The V and J ends lost 1 base and 3 bases respectively, with 1 base between them. Here the CDR3 reads CASSLGGNTIYF. CDR3 nucleotides: TGTGCCAGCAGCTTAGGTGGAAACACCATATATTTT.

This clone was seen a single time. The gene calls are TRBV18 and TRBJ2-1; D is possibly TRBD1 or TRBD2 (5 bases each). Trimming removed 5 bases at V and 6 bases at J, with 17 bases between. CDR1 is KGHSH, CDR2 LQKENI, per germline. This CDR3 region has 15 residues. The CDR3 bases are TGTGCCAGCTCAACCAGGGTAGTAGAGGGCAATGAGCAGTTCTTC. Translation gives CASSTRVVEGNEQFF.

The rearrangement joins TRBV7-8 to TRBJ2-7; possible D gene TRBD2, 5 bases. V was shortened by 2 bases and J by 2 bases, with 10 bases between the two germline ends. Per the germline V gene, CDR1 is SGHVS and CDR2 is FQNEAQ. The CDR3 sequence is 14 residues long. CDR3 protein: CASSLFTGTYEQYF. The DNA for the CDR3 is TGTGCCAGCAGCTTATTTACGGGGACCTACGAGCAGTACTTC.

This rearrangement joins TRBV3-1 (or the pseudogene TRBV3-2) to TRBJ1-2; 8 bases line up with TRBD1. Germline V gene data show CDR1 as LGHDT and CDR2 as YNNKEL (reference sequence). Germline trimming cut 4 bases from V and 7 bases from J; bases unmatched to any gene: 8. The CDR3 is made up of 14 amino acids. DNA for the CDR3: TGTGCCAGCAGCCTTCACCAGGGGGCTGGTGGCTACACCTTC. The encoded protein is CASSLHQGAGGYTF.